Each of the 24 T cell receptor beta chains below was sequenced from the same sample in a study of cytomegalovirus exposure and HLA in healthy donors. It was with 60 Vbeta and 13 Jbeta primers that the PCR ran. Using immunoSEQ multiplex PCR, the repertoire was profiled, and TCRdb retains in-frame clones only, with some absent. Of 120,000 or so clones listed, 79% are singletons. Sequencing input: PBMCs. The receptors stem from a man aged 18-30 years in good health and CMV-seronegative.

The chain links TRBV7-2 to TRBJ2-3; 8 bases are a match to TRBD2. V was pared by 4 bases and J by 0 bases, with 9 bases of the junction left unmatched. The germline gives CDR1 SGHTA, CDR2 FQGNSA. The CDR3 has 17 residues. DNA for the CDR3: TGTGCCAGCAGCTCCCCTTCGGGGGGGAGAAGCACAGATACGCAGTATTTT. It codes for CASSSPSGGRSTDTQYF. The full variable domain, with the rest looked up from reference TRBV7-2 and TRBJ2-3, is GAGVSQSPSNKVTEKGKDVELRCDPISGHTALYWYRQSLGQGLEFLIYFQGNSAPDKSGLPSDRFSAERTGGSVSTLTIQRTQQEDSAVYLCASSSPSGGRSTDTQYFGPGTRLTVL.

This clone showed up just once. CDR3 amino acids: CASSPGLAGYSTDTQYF. DNA of the CDR3: TGTGCCAGCTCACCGGGACTAGCGGGATATAGCACAGATACGCAGTATTTT. The chain has TRBV18 and TRBJ2-3, with TRBD2 identical over 13 bases. The CDR3 covers 17 residues. Germline V lookup: CDR1 KGHSH, CDR2 LQKENI. Unmatched junction bases numbered 3, after V lost 3 bases and J lost 0 bases.

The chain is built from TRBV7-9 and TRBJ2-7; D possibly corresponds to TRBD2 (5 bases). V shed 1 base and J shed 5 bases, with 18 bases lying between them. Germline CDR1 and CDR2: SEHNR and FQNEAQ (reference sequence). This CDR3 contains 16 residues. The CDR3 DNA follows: TGTGCCAGCAGCTTAGTTCGGGGAAATGCGGCCCACGAGCAGTACTTC. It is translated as CASSLVRGNAAHEQYF.

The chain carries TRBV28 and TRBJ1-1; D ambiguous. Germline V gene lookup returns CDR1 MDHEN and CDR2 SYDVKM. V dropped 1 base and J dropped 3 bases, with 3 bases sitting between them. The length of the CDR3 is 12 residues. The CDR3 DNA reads TGTGCCAGCAGTTTATCATACACTGAAGCTTTCTTT. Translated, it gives CASSLSYTEAFF.

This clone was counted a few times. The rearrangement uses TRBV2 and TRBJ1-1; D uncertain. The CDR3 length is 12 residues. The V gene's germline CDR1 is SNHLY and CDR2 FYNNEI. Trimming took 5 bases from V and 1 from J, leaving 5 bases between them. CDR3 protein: CASSPRNTEAFF. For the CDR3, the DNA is TGTGCCAGCAGTCCGCGGAACACTGAAGCTTTCTTT.

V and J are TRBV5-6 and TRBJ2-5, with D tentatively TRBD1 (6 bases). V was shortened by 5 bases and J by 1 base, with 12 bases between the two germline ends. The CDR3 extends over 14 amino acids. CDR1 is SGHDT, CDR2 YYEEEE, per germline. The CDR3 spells CASSSPGVQETQYF. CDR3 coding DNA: TGTGCCAGCAGTTCCCCAGGGGTCCAAGAGACCCAGTACTTC.

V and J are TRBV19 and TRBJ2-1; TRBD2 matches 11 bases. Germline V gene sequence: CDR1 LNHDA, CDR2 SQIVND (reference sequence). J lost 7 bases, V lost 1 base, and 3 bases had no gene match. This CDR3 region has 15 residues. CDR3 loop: CASSIVAGGQNEQFF. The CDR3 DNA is TGTGCCAGTAGTATAGTAGCGGGAGGGCAGAATGAGCAGTTCTTC. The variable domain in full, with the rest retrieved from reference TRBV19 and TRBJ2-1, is DGGITQSPKYLFRKEGQNVTLSCEQNLNHDAMYWYRQDPGQGLRLIYYSQIVNDFQKGDIAEGYSVSREKKESFPLTVTSAQKNPTAFYLCASSIVAGGQNEQFFGPGTRLTVL.

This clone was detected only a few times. CDR3 sequence reads: CASSRSMGRGYGYTF. CDR3 DNA sequence: TGTGCCAGCAGCCGGTCTATGGGCAGGGGTTATGGCTACACCTTC. The chain joins TRBV7-3 to TRBJ1-2; a possible D gene is TRBD1 (6 bases). Germline lookup yields CDR1 SGHTA and CDR2 FQGTGA. The length of the CDR3 is 15 residues. The V and J ends lost 5 bases and 5 bases respectively, with 18 bases between them.

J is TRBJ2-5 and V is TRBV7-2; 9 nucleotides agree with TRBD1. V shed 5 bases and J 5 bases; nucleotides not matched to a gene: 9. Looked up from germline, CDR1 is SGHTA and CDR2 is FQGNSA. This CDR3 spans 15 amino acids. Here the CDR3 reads CASSALTGGRETQYF. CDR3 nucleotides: TGTGCCAGCAGCGCCCTTACAGGGGGCAGGGAGACCCAGTACTTC.

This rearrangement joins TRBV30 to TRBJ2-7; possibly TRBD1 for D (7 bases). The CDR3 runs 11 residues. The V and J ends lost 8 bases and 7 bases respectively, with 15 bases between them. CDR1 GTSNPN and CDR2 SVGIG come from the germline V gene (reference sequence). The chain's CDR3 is CARSSGGEQYF. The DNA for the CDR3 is TGTGCCCGCTCCTCAGGGGGGGAGCAGTACTTC.

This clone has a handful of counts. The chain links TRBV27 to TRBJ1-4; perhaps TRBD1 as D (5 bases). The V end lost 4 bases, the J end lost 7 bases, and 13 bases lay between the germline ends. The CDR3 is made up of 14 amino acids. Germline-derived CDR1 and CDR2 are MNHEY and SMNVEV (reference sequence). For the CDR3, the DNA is TGTGCCAGCAGTTCCCGGGGGGGAGGTGAAAAACTGTTTTTT. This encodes CASSSRGGGEKLFF.

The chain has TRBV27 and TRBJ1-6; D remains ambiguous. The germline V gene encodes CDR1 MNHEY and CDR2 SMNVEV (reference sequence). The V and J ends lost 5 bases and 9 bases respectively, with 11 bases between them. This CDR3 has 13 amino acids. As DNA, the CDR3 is TGTGCCAGCAGTACCAGACTTGGTTCACCCCTCCACTTT. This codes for CASSTRLGSPLHF.

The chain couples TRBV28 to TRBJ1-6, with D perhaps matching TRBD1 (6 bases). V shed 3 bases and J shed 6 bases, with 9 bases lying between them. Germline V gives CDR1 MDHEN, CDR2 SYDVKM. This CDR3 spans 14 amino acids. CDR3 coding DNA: TGTGCCAGCAGTTTGACACAGGGTAATTCACCCCTCCACTTT. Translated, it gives CASSLTQGNSPLHF. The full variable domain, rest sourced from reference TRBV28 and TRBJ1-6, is DVKVTQSSRYLVKRTGEKVFLECVQDMDHENMFWYRQDPGLGLRLIYFSYDVKMKEKGDIPEGYSVSREKKERFSLILESASTNQTSMYLCASSLTQGNSPLHFGNGTRLTVT.

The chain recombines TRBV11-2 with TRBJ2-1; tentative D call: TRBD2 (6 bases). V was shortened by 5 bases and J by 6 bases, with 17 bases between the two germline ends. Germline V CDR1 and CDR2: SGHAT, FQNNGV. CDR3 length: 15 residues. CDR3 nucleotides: TGTGCCAGCAGCGAGTTCGGGAGTGAGGGCAATGAGCAGTTCTTC. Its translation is CASSEFGSEGNEQFF.

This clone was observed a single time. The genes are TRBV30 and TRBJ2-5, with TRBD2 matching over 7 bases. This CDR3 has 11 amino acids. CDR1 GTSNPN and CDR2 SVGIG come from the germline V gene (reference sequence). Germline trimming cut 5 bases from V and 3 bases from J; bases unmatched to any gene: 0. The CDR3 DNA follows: TGTGCCTGGGCGGGGGAAGAGACCCAGTACTTC. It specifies CAWAGEETQYF.

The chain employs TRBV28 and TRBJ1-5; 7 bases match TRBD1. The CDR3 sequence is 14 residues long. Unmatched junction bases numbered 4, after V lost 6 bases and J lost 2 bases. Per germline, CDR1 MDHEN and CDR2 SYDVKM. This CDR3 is CASSLTGGNQPQHF. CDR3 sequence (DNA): TGTGCCAGCAGCCTAACAGGGGGCAATCAGCCCCAGCATTTT.

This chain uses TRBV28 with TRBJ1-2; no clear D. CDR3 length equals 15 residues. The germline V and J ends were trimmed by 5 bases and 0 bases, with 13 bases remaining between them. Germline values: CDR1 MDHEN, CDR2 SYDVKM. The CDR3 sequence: CASSPTLAPNYGYTF. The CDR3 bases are TGTGCCAGCAGTCCAACCCTGGCACCTAACTATGGCTACACCTTC.

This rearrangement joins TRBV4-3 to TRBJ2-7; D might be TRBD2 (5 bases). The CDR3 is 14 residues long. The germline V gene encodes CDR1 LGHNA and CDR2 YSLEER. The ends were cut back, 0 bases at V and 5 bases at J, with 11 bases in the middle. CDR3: CASSQDGLADEQYV. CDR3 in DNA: TGCGCCAGCAGCCAAGACGGGCTAGCAGACGAGCAGTACGTC.

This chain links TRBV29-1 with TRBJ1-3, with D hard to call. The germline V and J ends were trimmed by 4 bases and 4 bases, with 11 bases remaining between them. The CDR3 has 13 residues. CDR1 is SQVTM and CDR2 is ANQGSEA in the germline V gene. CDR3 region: CSVAGRAGNTIYF. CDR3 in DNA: TGCAGCGTTGCCGGGCGGGCCGGAAACACCATATATTTT.

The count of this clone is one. CDR3 nucleotides: TGTGCCAGTAGTATTGGATGGGGAGACTCCTACGAGCAGTACTTC. It is translated as CASSIGWGDSYEQYF. This chain links TRBV19 with TRBJ2-7, with a tentative D call TRBD2 (5 bases). Per the germline V gene, CDR1 is LNHDA and CDR2 is SQIVND (reference sequence). The CDR3 contains 15 residues. Trimming pared 3 bases from V and 0 bases from J, leaving 12 bases between.

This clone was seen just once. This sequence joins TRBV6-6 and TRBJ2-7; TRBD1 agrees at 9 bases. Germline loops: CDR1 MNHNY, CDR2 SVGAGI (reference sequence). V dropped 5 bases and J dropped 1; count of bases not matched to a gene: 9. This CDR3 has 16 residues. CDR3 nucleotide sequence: TGTGCCAGCAGTCGTCGCACCGGGACAGGGTCCTACGAGCAGTACTTC. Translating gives CASSRRTGTGSYEQYF.

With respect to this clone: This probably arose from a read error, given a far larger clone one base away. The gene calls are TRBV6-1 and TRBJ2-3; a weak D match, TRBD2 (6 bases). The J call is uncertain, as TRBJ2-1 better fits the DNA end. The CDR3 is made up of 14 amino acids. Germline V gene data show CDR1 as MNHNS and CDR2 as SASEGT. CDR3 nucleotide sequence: TGTGCCAGCAAATTAGCGGCAGGGTACAATGAGCAGTTCTTC. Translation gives CASKLAAGYNEQFF.

The CDR3 nucleotides read TGTGCCAGCAGCCACCGGGACAGGGGGCAAACTGAAGCTTTCTTT. Amino acid sequence: CASSHRDRGQTEAFF. The chain carries TRBV11-1 and TRBJ1-1; 12 bases agree with TRBD1. V was pared by 5 bases and J by 5 bases, with 6 bases of the junction left unmatched. Germline assignment: CDR1 SGHAT and CDR2 FQDESV (reference sequence). CDR3 length equals 15 residues. The full variable domain, its missing parts supplied by reference TRBV11-1 and TRBJ1-1, is EAEVAQSPRYKITEKSQAVAFWCDPISGHATLYWYRQILGQGPELLVQFQDESVVDDSQLPKDRFSAERLKGVDSTLKIQPAELGDSAMYLCASSHRDRGQTEAFFGQGTRLTVV.

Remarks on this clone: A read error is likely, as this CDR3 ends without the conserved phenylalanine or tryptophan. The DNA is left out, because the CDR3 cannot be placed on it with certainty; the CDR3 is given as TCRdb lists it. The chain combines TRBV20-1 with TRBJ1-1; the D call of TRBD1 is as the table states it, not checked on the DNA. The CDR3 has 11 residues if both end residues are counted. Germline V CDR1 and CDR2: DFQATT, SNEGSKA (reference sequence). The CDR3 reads CSATTGSRGGL.